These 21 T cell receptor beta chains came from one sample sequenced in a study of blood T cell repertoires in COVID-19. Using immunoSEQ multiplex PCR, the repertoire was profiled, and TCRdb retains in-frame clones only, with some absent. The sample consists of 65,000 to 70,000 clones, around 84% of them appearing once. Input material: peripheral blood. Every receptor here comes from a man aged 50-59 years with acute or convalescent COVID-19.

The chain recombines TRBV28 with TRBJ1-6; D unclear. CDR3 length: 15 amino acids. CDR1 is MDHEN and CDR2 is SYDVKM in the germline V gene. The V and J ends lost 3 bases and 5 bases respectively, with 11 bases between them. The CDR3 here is CASSFLTVDNSPLHF. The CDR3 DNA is TGTGCCAGCAGTTTTCTTACAGTCGATAATTCACCCCTCCACTTT.

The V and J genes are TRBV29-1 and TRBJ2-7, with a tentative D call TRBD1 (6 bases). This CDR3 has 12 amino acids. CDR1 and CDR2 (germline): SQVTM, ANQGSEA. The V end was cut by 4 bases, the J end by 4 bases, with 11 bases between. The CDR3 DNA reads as TGCAGCGTTGCCCAGGGGATATACGAGCAGTACTTC. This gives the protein CSVAQGIYEQYF.

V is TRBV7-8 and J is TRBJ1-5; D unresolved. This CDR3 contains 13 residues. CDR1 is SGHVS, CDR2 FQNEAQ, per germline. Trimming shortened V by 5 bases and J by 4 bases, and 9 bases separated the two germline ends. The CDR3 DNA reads TGTGCCAGCAGCATACGGGGAAATCAGCCCCAGCATTTT. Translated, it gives CASSIRGNQPQHF.

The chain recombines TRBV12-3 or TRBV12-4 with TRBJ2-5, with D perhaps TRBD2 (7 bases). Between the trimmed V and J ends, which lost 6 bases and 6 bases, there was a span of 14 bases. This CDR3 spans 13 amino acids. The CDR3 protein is CASSRGRGKTQYF. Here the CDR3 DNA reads TGTGCCAGCAGCCGTGGGAGGGGGAAGACCCAGTACTTC.

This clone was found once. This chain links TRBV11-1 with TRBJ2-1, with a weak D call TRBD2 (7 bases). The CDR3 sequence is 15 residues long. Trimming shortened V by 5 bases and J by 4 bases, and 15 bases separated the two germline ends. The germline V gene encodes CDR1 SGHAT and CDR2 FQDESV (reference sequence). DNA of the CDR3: TGTGCCAGCAGCCCCTTTGCGGGGGCTTACAATGAGCAGTTCTTC. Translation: CASSPFAGAYNEQFF.

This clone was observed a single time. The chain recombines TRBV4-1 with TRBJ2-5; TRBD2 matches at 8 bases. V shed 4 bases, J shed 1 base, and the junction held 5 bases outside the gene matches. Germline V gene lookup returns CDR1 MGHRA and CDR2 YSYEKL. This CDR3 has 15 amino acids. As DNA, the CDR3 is TGCGCCAGCAGCCTACAGGCGGGGGGCCAAGAGACCCAGTACTTC. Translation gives CASSLQAGGQETQYF.

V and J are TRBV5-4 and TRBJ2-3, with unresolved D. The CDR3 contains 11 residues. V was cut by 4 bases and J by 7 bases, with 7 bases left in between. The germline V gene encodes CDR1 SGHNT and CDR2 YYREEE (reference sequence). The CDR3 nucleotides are TGTGCCAGCAGCCTAAGAAATACGCAGTATTTT. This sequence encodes CASSLRNTQYF.

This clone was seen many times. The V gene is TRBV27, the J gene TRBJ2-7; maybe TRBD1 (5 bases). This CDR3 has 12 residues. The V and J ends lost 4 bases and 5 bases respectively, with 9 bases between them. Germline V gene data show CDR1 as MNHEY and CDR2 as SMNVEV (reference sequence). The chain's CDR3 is CASSWQGDEQYF. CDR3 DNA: TGTGCCAGCAGTTGGCAGGGTGACGAGCAGTACTTC.

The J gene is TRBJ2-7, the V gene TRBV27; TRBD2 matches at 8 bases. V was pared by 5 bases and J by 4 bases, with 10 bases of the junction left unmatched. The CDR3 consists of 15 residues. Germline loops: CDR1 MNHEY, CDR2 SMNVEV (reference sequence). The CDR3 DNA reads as TGTGCCAGCAGTCTTCTAAAGCGGGGGTTATACGAGCAGTACTTC. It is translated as CASSLLKRGLYEQYF.

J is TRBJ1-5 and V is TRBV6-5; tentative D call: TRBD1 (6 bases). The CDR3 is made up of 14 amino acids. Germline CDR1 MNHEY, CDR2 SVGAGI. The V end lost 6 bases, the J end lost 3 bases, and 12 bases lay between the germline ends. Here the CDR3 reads CASSTQGTNQPQHF. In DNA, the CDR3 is TGTGCCAGCAGCACCCAGGGGACCAATCAGCCCCAGCATTTT.

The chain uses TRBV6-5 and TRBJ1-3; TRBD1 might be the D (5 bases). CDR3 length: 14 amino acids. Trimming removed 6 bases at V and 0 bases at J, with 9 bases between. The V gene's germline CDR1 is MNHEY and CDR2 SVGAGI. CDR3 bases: TGTGCCAGCAGCACCCAGGGCTCTGGAAACACCATATATTTT. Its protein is CASSTQGSGNTIYF.

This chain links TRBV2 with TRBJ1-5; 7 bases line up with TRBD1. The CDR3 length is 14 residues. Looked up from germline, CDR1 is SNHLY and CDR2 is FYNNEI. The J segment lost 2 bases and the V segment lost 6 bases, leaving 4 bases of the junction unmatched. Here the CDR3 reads CASRTGTGNQPQHF. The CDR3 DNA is TGTGCCAGCAGAACCGGGACAGGCAATCAGCCCCAGCATTTT. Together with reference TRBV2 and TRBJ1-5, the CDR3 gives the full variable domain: EPEVTQTPSHQVTQMGQEVILRCVPISNHLYFYWYRQILGQKVEFLVSFYNNEISEKSEIFDDQFSVERPDGSNFTLKIRSTKLEDSAMYFCASRTGTGNQPQHFGDGTRLSIL.

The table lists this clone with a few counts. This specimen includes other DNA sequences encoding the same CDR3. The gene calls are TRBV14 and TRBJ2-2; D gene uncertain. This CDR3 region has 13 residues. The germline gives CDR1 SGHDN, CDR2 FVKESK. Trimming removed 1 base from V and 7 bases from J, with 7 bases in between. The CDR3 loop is CASSQVVSGELFF. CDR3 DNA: TGTGCCAGCAGCCAAGTAGTAAGCGGGGAGCTGTTTTTT. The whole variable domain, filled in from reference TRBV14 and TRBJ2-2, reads EAGVTQFPSHSVIEKGQTVTLRCDPISGHDNLYWYRRVMGKEIKFLLHFVKESKQDESGMPNNRFLAERTGGTYSTLKVQPAELEDSGVYFCASSQVVSGELFFGEGSRLTVL.

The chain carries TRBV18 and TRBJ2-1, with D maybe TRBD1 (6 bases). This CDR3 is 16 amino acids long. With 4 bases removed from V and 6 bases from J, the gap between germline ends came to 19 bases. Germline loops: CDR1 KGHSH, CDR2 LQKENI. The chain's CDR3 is CASSRDGTPGGNEQFF. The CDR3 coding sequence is TGTGCCAGCTCACGAGACGGGACACCTGGGGGCAATGAGCAGTTCTTC. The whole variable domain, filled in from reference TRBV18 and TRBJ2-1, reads NAGVMQNPRHLVRRRGQEARLRCSPMKGHSHVYWYRQLPEEGLKFMVYLQKENIIDESGMPKERFSAEFPKEGPSILRIQQVVRGDSAAYFCASSRDGTPGGNEQFFGPGTRLTVL.

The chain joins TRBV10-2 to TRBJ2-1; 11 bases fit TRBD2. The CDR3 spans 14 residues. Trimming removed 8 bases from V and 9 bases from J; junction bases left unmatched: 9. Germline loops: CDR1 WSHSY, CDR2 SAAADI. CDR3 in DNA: TGCGCCAGCCGAACTAGCGGGAGTTTCGGTGAGCAGTTCTTC. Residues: CASRTSGSFGEQFF.

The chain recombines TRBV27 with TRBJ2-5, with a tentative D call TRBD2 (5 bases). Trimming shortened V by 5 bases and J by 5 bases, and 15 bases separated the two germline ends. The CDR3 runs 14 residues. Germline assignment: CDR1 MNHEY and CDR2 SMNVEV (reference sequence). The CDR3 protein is CASSPRLTGETQYF. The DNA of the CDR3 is TGTGCCAGCAGTCCACGCCTGACGGGGGAGACCCAGTACTTC.

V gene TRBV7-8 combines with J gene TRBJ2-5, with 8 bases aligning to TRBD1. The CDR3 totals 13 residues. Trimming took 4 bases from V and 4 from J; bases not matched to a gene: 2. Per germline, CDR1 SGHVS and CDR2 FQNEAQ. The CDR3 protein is CASSSDRAETQYF. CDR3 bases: TGTGCCAGCAGCTCGGACAGGGCAGAGACCCAGTACTTC. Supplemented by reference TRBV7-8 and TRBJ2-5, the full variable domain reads GAGVSQSPRYKVAKRGQDVALRCDPISGHVSLFWYQQALGQGPEFLTYFQNEAQLDKSGLPSDRFFAERPEGSVSTLKIQRTQQEDSAVYLCASSSDRAETQYFGPGTRLLVL.

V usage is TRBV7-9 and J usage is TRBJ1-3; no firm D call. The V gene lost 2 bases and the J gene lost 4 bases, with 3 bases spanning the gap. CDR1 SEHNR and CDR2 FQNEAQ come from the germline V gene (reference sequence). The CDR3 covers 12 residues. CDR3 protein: CASSLLGNTIYF. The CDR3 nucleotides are TGTGCCAGCAGCTTACTAGGAAACACCATATATTTT.

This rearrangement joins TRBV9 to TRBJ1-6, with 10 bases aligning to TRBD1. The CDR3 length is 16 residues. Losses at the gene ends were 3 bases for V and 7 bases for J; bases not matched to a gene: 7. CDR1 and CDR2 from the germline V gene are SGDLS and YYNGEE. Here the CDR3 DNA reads TGTGCCAGCAGCGGAGCACGGACAGGGGGGAATTCACCCCTCCACTTT. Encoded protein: CASSGARTGGNSPLHF. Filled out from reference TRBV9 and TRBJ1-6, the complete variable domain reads DSGVTQTPKHLITATGQRVTLRCSPRSGDLSVYWYQQSLDQGLQFLIQYYNGEERAKGNILERFSAQQFPDLHSELNLSSLELGDSALYFCASSGARTGGNSPLHFGNGTRLTVT.

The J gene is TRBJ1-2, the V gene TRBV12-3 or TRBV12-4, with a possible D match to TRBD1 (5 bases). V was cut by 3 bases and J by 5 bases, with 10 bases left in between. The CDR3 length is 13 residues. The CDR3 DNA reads TGTGCCAGCAGTTTGGAGGGACCGTATGGCTACACCTTC. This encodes CASSLEGPYGYTF.

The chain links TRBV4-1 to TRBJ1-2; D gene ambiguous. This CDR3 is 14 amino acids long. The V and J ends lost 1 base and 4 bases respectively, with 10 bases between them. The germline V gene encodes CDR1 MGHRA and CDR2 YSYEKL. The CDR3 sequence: CASSQGVAPYGYTF. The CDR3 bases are TGCGCCAGCAGCCAAGGTGTAGCTCCCTATGGCTACACCTTC.